Sequencing of this T cell receptor beta chain was carried out in a study of sequential checkpoint blockade in melanoma (dated by TCRdb to the late 2010s). For context, the study as a whole: In a 1:1 randomization, patients received either first-line nivolumab then ipilimumab (arm A) or ipilimumab then nivolumab (arm B). Maintenance nivolumab was given following each of the two trial sequences. DNA from 75 to 100 melanoma tumor samples collected before treatment underwent TCRbeta immunosequencing. For approximately 20 patients, matched tumor biopsies were taken both before treatment and at week 13, after single-agent nivolumab (arm A) or ipilimumab (arm B). In about 80% of the matched pre- and post-treatment tumor biopsy pairs, both biopsies came from the same lesion. What the study reported, not specific to this receptor: Tumor T-cell fraction and clonality correlated with PD-L1 staining and CD8+ T-cell counts but not with mutational load. In the nivolumab-first arm (arm A), an association was found between pretreatment tumor TIL clonality and response (P = .04). Patients whose tumor T-cell fraction and clonality increased by week 13 were about 30 times more likely to achieve clinical benefit. Small sample sizes and reduced statistical power limited the analyses of tumor T-cell fraction within each arm. The response-prediction model combining TCR metrics and mutation burden needs validation in larger, independent patient cohorts.

The intended sense of this specimen's treatment or condition label: randomized to nivolumab then ipilimumab (arm A) or the reverse (arm B). None of the trial patients had been given prior DNA-damaging chemotherapy. The samples were obtained from melanoma patients enrolled in CheckMate 064, an open-label, randomized phase II trial testing sequential checkpoint blockade. Genomic DNA from formalin-fixed paraffin-embedded (FFPE) tissue samples served as the input for tumor TCR sequencing. TCRbeta CDR3 regions were immunosequenced from genomic DNA with the immunoSEQ Assay. Before high-throughput sequencing, the genomic DNA was amplified using bias-controlled multiplex PCR. On the authors' methods: To quantify the absolute abundance of each unique TCRbeta CDR3 region, the sequences were collapsed and filtered. Clonality was defined as 1 minus Pielou's evenness and was calculated using productive rearrangements only. Tumor T-cell fraction was computed by normalizing TCRbeta template counts to usable DNA, estimated from several housekeeping genes. A previously published method was used to identify clones whose frequencies were significantly greater in on-treatment samples than in baseline samples. The clones in this table, taken by TCRdb from immuneACCESS, are in-frame only. Not every clone is retained; where verified, under half of the shortfall comes from an unresolved V gene, and the cause of the rest is unknown. The D gene and trimming were derived from the DNA, and the V and J assignments and clone size from that table. This sample is represented by about 1,400 clones; around 23% of them were singletons. Of the sample, 12% is held by the ten largest clones.

Comments on this clone: Its antigen specificity is not known. The sample holds no much larger clone one base away, and base qualities are not on file.

This sequence was found in a human donor with melanoma. The material was tumor tissue (inferred from file names), obtained from a patient given nivolumab and ipilimumab in sequence.

The CDR3 protein sequence reads: CASSTGLAAVTDTQYF. The base sequence is TGTGCCAGCAGCACTGGGCTAGCGGCAGTAACAGATACGCAGTATTTT. The rearranged segments are TRBV11-3 and TRBJ2-3; 7 bases in the junction line up with TRBD2. According to the germline V gene, CDR1 reads SGHNT and CDR2 reads YENEEA. From cysteine to phenylalanine, the CDR3 is 16 amino acids long. The CDR3 DNA has 48 bases and is translated from base 1. V trim: 5 bases; J trim: 3 bases; unmatched bases: 11.